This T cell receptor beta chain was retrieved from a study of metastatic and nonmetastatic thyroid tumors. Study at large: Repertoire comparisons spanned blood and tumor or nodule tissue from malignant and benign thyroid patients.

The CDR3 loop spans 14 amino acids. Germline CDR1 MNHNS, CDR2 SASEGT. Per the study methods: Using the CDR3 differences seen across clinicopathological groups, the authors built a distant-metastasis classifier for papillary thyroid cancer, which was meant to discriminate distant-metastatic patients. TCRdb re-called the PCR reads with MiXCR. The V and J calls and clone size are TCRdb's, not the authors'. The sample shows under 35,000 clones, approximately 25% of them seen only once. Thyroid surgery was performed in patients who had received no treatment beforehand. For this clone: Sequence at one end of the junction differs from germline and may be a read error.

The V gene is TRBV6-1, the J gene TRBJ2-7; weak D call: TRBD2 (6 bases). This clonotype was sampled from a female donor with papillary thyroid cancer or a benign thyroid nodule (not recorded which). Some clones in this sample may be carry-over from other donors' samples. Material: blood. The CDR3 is CAGSTRGTAYEQNF. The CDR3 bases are TGTGCCGGCAGTACGCGCGGGACGGCCTACGAGCAGAACTTC.